The sequence of this T cell receptor (beta chain) was determined in a study of T cells in Graves' hyperthyroidism and ophthalmopathy. In the study overall: It was at initial diagnosis, before any treatment, that peripheral blood was collected.

The PBMCs were sourced from fresh peripheral blood (about 10 ml). The CDR3 regions of TCR beta were amplified from RNA transcripts. A set of HTBI primers served as the primers for a first-round RT-PCR of the TCR CDR3. TCRdb reprocessed the multiplex PCR reads via MiXCR and lists one record per CDR3 protein. The repertoire holds over 350,000 distinct CDR3 sequences, around an eighth seen once, with around 30% in the top ten. This clonotype has at least ten counts. The receptor was derived from a man over 45 with Graves' ophthalmopathy. Sequencing input: blood.

In nucleotides, the CDR3 is TGTGCCAGCAGTTTAGACCGACAGGGATTGAACACTGAAGCTTTCTTT. Its protein product is CASSLDRQGLNTEAFF. The chain is built from TRBV27 and TRBJ1-1; 7 nucleotides line up with TRBD1. The CDR3 totals 16 residues. Germline values: CDR1 MNHEY, CDR2 SMNVEV (reference sequence). V was pared by 2 bases and J by 0 bases, with 6 bases of the junction left unmatched.